These 32 T cell receptor beta chains share one sample of origin, sequenced in a study of blood T cell repertoires in COVID-19. Assay: immunoSEQ multiplex PCR; the TCRdb copy retains only in-frame clones and omits some. The data hold around 180,000 clones, with roughly 89% observed a single time. Sequenced: PBMCs or T cells enriched from blood (not recorded which). Receptors originate from a woman aged 40 to 50 with acute COVID-19.

The chain carries TRBV27 and TRBJ1-2, with D unresolved. In germline, CDR1 is MNHEY, CDR2 SMNVEV (reference sequence). Trimming took 4 bases from V and 5 from J, leaving 17 bases between them. There are 15 residues in the CDR3. The CDR3 sequence is CASSSSGFSFYGYTF. The CDR3 DNA sequence: TGTGCCAGCAGTTCTAGCGGGTTCAGTTTTTATGGCTACACCTTC.

V gene TRBV5-4 combines with J gene TRBJ2-1; possibly TRBD1 for D (8 bases). Germline lookup yields CDR1 SGHNT and CDR2 YYREEE (reference sequence). The CDR3 has 14 residues. V lost 4 bases and J 4 bases, leaving 12 bases between the germline ends. This CDR3 reads CASSGGDRYNEQFF. Here the CDR3 DNA reads TGTGCCAGCAGCGGGGGGGACAGGTACAATGAGCAGTTCTTC.

The CDR3 DNA sequence: TGCGCCAGCAGCCCGGGAAACAGTGATCAGCCCCAGCATTTT. It codes for CASSPGNSDQPQHF. The rearrangement joins TRBV5-1 to TRBJ1-5, with D uncertain. CDR1 and CDR2 (germline): SGHRS, YFSETQ. The CDR3 covers 14 residues. V dropped 4 bases and J dropped 5 bases, with 13 bases sitting between them.

This chain connects TRBV5-6 to TRBJ2-7; TRBD2 is a possible D gene (6 bases). The CDR3 is 14 residues long. Germline-derived CDR1 and CDR2 are SGHDT and YYEEEE. V was cut by 4 bases and J by 3 bases, with 14 bases left in between. CDR3 DNA sequence: TGTGCCAGCAGCCCCGGGAGCTCCTTCTACGAGCAGTACTTC. It yields the protein CASSPGSSFYEQYF. The full variable domain, completed using reference TRBV5-6 and TRBJ2-7, is DAGVTQSPTHLIKTRGQQVTLRCSPKSGHDTVSWYQQALGQGPQFIFQYYEEEERQRGNFPDRFSGHQFPNYSSELNVNALLLGDSALYLCASSPGSSFYEQYFGPGTRLTVT.

The chain couples TRBV29-1 to TRBJ1-1; TRBD1 is a possible D gene (6 bases). This CDR3 has 12 amino acids. Trimming left V 5 bases short and J 4 bases short, with 11 bases between. Looked up from germline, CDR1 is SQVTM and CDR2 is ANQGSEA. CDR3 in DNA: TGCAGCGTTCAACAGGGTAGCACTGAAGCTTTCTTT. Protein: CSVQQGSTEAFF. Based on the CDR3 plus reference TRBV29-1 and TRBJ1-1, the full variable domain is SAVISQKPSRDICQRGTSLTIQCQVDSQVTMMFWYRQQPGQSLTLIATANQGSEATYESGFVIDKFPISRPNLTFSTLTVSNMSPEDSSIYLCSVQQGSTEAFFGQGTRLTVV.

The chain employs TRBV30 and TRBJ1-6, with unresolved D. Germline CDR1 reads GTSNPN; CDR2 reads SVGIG (reference sequence). The CDR3 has 13 amino acids. Trimming left V 2 bases short and J 7 bases short, with 9 bases between. The CDR3 nucleotides read TGTGCCTGGAGTATGGCGGGAAATTCACCCCTCCACTTT. Protein sequence: CAWSMAGNSPLHF.

The V gene is TRBV6-5, the J gene TRBJ2-1, with D possibly being TRBD1 (6 bases). CDR3 length equals 13 residues. CDR1 MNHEY and CDR2 SVGAGI come from the germline V gene. Trimming shortened V by 6 bases and J by 7 bases, and 13 bases separated the two germline ends. In DNA, the CDR3 is TGTGCCAGCAGGCCGGGACAATTGAATGAGCAGTTCTTC. It encodes CASRPGQLNEQFF.

The V call is TRBV4-1, the J call TRBJ2-6; D remains ambiguous. Germline V CDR1 and CDR2: MGHRA, YSYEKL. The CDR3 is made up of 16 amino acids. Trimming stripped 0 bases from V and 4 bases from J, with 10 bases between. The CDR3 region has the DNA TGCGCCAGCAGCCAAGAGGCCAGAACCGGGGCCAACGTCCTGACTTTC. It specifies CASSQEARTGANVLTF.

This chain uses TRBV6-5 with TRBJ1-4; 9 bases are a match to TRBD1. V lost 5 bases to trimming and J lost 7 bases; unmatched junction nucleotides: 8. This CDR3 spans 15 amino acids. Germline loops: CDR1 MNHEY, CDR2 SVGAGI. The DNA of the CDR3 is TGTGCCAGCAGTATAACAGGGGGCTCGGGTGAAAAACTGTTTTTT. This translates into CASSITGGSGEKLFF.

The V and J genes are TRBV6-2 or TRBV6-3 and TRBJ2-1; D possibly corresponds to TRBD2 (6 bases). V was pared by 5 bases and J by 1 base, with 9 bases between. The length of the CDR3 is 14 residues. Germline V CDR1 and CDR2: MNHEY, SVGEGT. The CDR3 spells CASSPAGSYNEQFF. CDR3 DNA: TGTGCCAGCAGTCCAGCGGGTTCCTACAATGAGCAGTTCTTC.

This rearrangement joins TRBV5-6 to TRBJ1-2; tentative D call: TRBD1 (5 bases). The CDR3 totals 15 residues. V lost 1 base and J 4 bases, leaving 14 bases between the germline ends. CDR1 SGHDT and CDR2 YYEEEE come from the germline V gene. CDR3 DNA: TGTGCCAGCAGCTTGAAGGGGTACGTGTCCTATGGCTACACCTTC. This sequence encodes CASSLKGYVSYGYTF.

The chain has TRBV4-1 and TRBJ2-3; 7 nucleotides align to TRBD2. The CDR3 sequence is 18 residues long. V dropped 4 bases and J dropped 2; count of bases not matched to a gene: 15. CDR1 and CDR2 from the germline V gene are MGHRA and YSYEKL. CDR3 nucleotide sequence: TGCGCCAGCAGCCCACTTTTGCTCGGGCGGGGGAACACAGATACGCAGTATTTT. Translated, it gives CASSPLLLGRGNTDTQYF.

The chain combines TRBV5-4 with TRBJ2-3, with D hard to call. Trimming took 5 bases from V and 3 from J, leaving 13 bases between them. This CDR3 spans 14 amino acids. The germline CDR1 and CDR2 sequences are SGHNT and YYREEE (reference sequence). CDR3 sequence (DNA): TGTGCCAGCAGTTCGCCGCGGTGGACAGATACGCAGTATTTT. Translated: CASSSPRWTDTQYF.

The rearrangement links TRBV2 to TRBJ2-7; TRBD2 matches at 7 bases. The CDR3 sequence is 16 residues long. V was pared by 6 bases and J by 5 bases, with 16 bases of the junction left unmatched. Germline assignment: CDR1 SNHLY and CDR2 FYNNEI. Here the CDR3 reads CASRERSSGRAHEQYF. Written as DNA, the CDR3 is TGTGCCAGCAGAGAACGCTCTAGCGGCCGGGCCCACGAGCAGTACTTC.

The chain has TRBV7-9 and TRBJ2-3; TRBD1 is a possible D gene (6 bases). The germline gives CDR1 SEHNR, CDR2 FQNEAQ (reference sequence). The V gene lost 4 bases and the J gene lost 5 bases, with 16 bases spanning the gap. CDR3 length: 15 residues. The CDR3 loop reads CASSSFGTTQDTQYF. In DNA, the CDR3 is TGTGCCAGCAGCTCGTTCGGGACAACTCAAGATACGCAGTATTTT.

The chain recombines TRBV4-2 with TRBJ2-5, with 8 nucleotides matching TRBD2. This CDR3 comprises 16 residues. Germline CDR1 reads LGHNA; CDR2 reads YNFKEQ. V gave up 1 base and J gave up 2 bases; unmatched junction bases: 6. The CDR3 coding sequence is TGTGCCAGCAGCCAAGGTACTAGCGGTTTTCAAGAGACCCAGTACTTC. Its translation: CASSQGTSGFQETQYF.

The V and J genes are TRBV15 and TRBJ1-2, with 12 bases fitting TRBD1. CDR1 LNHNV and CDR2 YYDKDF come from the germline V gene (reference sequence). This CDR3 comprises 15 residues. The junction had 1 base not matched to a gene; V was cut back by 3 bases and J by 2 bases. CDR3: CATSSGTGGNYGYTF. CDR3 DNA sequence: TGTGCCACCAGCAGCGGGACAGGGGGCAACTATGGCTACACCTTC.

This chain joins TRBV5-1 and TRBJ2-2, with 11 bases identical to TRBD2. The germline V gene encodes CDR1 SGHRS and CDR2 YFSETQ. CDR3 length equals 19 residues. V shed 4 bases, J shed 6 bases, and the junction held 17 bases outside the gene matches. CDR3 loop: CASSPLPGLAGGRAGELFF. The CDR3 bases are TGCGCCAGCAGCCCTCTCCCGGGCCTAGCGGGGGGACGAGCCGGGGAGCTGTTTTTT.

This chain connects TRBV4-2 to TRBJ1-2; D may be TRBD1 (6 bases). Germline CDR1 reads LGHNA; CDR2 reads YNFKEQ. CDR3 length equals 17 residues. The V and J ends lost 1 base and 0 bases respectively, with 15 bases between them. CDR3 residues: CASSQAARGEANYGYTF. Here the CDR3 DNA reads TGTGCCAGCAGCCAAGCGGCCAGGGGTGAAGCTAACTATGGCTACACCTTC.

This clone showed up just a few times. The V and J genes are TRBV7-9 and TRBJ1-4; TRBD1 might be the D (5 bases). The V and J ends lost 4 bases and 1 base respectively, with 10 bases between them. The length of the CDR3 is 15 residues. Germline loops: CDR1 SEHNR, CDR2 FQNEAQ (reference sequence). CDR3 bases: TGTGCCAGCAGCTCCCCCCAGGGAACTAATGAAAAACTGTTTTTT. Amino acid sequence: CASSSPQGTNEKLFF.

In its sample, this clone was seen a few times. The chain uses TRBV4-2 and TRBJ2-6; TRBD2 aligns across 9 bases. Looked up from germline, CDR1 is LGHNA and CDR2 is YNFKEQ. There are 19 residues in the CDR3. Trimming cost V 1 base and J 0 bases; bases outside gene matches: 7. The CDR3 DNA sequence: TGTGCCAGCAGCCAAGGTGTGGCGGGGGGGCCCTCTGGGGCCAACGTCCTGACTTTC. This sequence encodes CASSQGVAGGPSGANVLTF.

The chain has TRBV11-2 and TRBJ2-1; 7 positions match TRBD2. Germline V gene lookup returns CDR1 SGHAT and CDR2 FQNNGV. V lost 2 bases to trimming and J lost 7 bases; unmatched junction nucleotides: 2. CDR3 size: 13 residues. CDR3 DNA: TGTGCCAGCAGCTTAATTAGCGGGAATGAGCAGTTCTTC. It codes for CASSLISGNEQFF. The whole variable domain, remainder taken from reference TRBV11-2 and TRBJ2-1, is EAGVAQSPRYKIIEKRQSVAFWCNPISGHATLYWYQQILGQGPKLLIQFQNNGVVDDSQLPKDRFSAERLKGVDSTLKIQPAKLEDSAVYLCASSLISGNEQFFGPGTRLTVL.

The chain carries TRBV3-1 (or the pseudogene TRBV3-2) and TRBJ1-3; TRBD1 might be the D (6 bases). V was pared by 5 bases and J by 0 bases, with 11 bases between. From germline, CDR1 is LGHDT and CDR2 YNNKEL (reference sequence). This CDR3 region has 15 residues. The chain's CDR3 is CASSYGQISGNTIYF. The CDR3 DNA is TGTGCCAGCAGCTATGGACAGATCTCTGGAAACACCATATATTTT.

The J gene is TRBJ2-7, the V gene TRBV11-2; 8 bases line up with TRBD2. The trim removed 7 bases at V and 0 bases at J, leaving 5 bases unmatched. Germline lookup yields CDR1 SGHAT and CDR2 FQNNGV. CDR3 length equals 14 residues. In DNA, the CDR3 is TGTGCCAGCACCATAGCGGGGAGCTCCTACGAGCAGTACTTC. This codes for CASTIAGSSYEQYF.

J is TRBJ1-2 and V is TRBV20-1, with TRBD1 identical over 10 bases. Trimming at V came to 5 bases and at J to 7 bases, leaving 7 bases not matched to a gene. The germline V gene has CDR1 DFQATT and CDR2 SNEGSKA (reference sequence). CDR3 size: 13 residues. As DNA, the CDR3 is TGCAGTGCTGGTGGGGGACAGGGGCCTGGCTACACCTTC. Translated: CSAGGGQGPGYTF.

The V call is TRBV19, the J call TRBJ1-5; 7 bases match TRBD1. Looked up from germline, CDR1 is LNHDA and CDR2 is SQIVND (reference sequence). This CDR3 has 14 amino acids. J was trimmed by 2 bases and V by 9 bases; bases with no gene match: 7. CDR3: CASTGDFGNQPQHF. For the CDR3, the DNA is TGTGCCAGCACAGGGGATTTTGGCAATCAGCCCCAGCATTTT.

CDR3 sequence (DNA): TGTGCCAGCAGCCAAGTCGATGAGCAGTTCTTC. It specifies CASSQVDEQFF. The J gene is TRBJ2-1, the V gene TRBV4-2; D not resolved. CDR1 is LGHNA, CDR2 YNFKEQ, per germline. The CDR3 is made up of 11 amino acids. V lost 1 base and J lost 8, with 3 bases in between.

The J gene is TRBJ2-5, the V gene TRBV24-1; D ambiguous. The CDR3 loop spans 16 amino acids. In germline, CDR1 is KGHDR, CDR2 SFDVKD. Deletions cut 0 bases from V and 2 bases from J, with 12 bases between. CDR3 amino acids: CATSDLLFGGQETQYF. CDR3 nucleotide sequence: TGTGCCACCAGTGATTTGCTTTTCGGCGGACAAGAGACCCAGTACTTC.

The CDR3, as DNA: TGCGCCAGCAGCCACCCGGGACAGGGCACCTACGAGCAGTACTTC. Translation gives CASSHPGQGTYEQYF. The chain uses TRBV4-1 and TRBJ2-7; 9 bases align to TRBD1. The length of the CDR3 is 15 residues. Germline V gene data show CDR1 as MGHRA and CDR2 as YSYEKL. The ends lost 3 bases at V and 2 bases at J; junction bases unmatched: 5.

The rearrangement joins TRBV18 to TRBJ1-1; D is possibly TRBD1 (6 bases). The V end was cut by 3 bases, the J end by 6 bases, with 11 bases between. The CDR3 extends over 13 amino acids. CDR1 is KGHSH and CDR2 is LQKENI in the germline V gene. The DNA for the CDR3 is TGTGCCAGCTCACCCCAGGACAGAGCTGAAGCTTTCTTT. Protein: CASSPQDRAEAFF.

This clone was observed once. The V call is TRBV19, the J call TRBJ2-1, with 8 nucleotides matching TRBD2. The V gene's germline CDR1 is LNHDA and CDR2 SQIVND (reference sequence). With 3 bases clipped from V and 4 bases from J, the junction kept 11 bases outside the gene matches. The CDR3 contains 17 residues. The CDR3 nucleotides read TGTGCCAGTAGTATGGTGCCCGGGGGGGCTCCGTACAATGAGCAGTTCTTC. Translating it yields CASSMVPGGAPYNEQFF.

This clone came up a few times. The chain carries TRBV7-9 and TRBJ2-3; TRBD2 aligns across 9 bases. The CDR3 has 14 residues. V shed 5 bases and J 5 bases; nucleotides not matched to a gene: 5. Germline loops: CDR1 SEHNR, CDR2 FQNEAQ (reference sequence). CDR3 sequence reads: CASSEAGGGDTQYF. For the CDR3, the DNA is TGTGCCAGCAGCGAAGCGGGGGGCGGAGATACGCAGTATTTT. Variable domain in full (rest from reference TRBV7-9 and TRBJ2-3): DTGVSQNPRHKITKRGQNVTFRCDPISEHNRLYWYRQTLGQGPEFLTYFQNEAQLEKSRLLSDRFSAERPKGSFSTLEIQRTEQGDSAMYLCASSEAGGGDTQYFGPGTRLTVL.